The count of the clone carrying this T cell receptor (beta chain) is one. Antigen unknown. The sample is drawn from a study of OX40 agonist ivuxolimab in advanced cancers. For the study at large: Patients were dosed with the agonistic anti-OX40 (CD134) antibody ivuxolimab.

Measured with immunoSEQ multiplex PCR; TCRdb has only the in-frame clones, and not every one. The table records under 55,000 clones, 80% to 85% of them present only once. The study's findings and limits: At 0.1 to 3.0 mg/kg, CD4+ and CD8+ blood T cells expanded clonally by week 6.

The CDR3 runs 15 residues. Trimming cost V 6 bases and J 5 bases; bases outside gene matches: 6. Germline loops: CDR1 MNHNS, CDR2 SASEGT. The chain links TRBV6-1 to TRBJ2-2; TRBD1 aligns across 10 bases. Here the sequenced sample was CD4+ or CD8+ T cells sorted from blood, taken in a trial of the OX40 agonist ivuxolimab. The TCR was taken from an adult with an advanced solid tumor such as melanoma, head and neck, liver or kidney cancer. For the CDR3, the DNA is TGTGCCAGCAGCGGCGGGGACAGGGGTACCGGGGAGCTGTTTTTT. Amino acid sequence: CASSGGDRGTGELFF.